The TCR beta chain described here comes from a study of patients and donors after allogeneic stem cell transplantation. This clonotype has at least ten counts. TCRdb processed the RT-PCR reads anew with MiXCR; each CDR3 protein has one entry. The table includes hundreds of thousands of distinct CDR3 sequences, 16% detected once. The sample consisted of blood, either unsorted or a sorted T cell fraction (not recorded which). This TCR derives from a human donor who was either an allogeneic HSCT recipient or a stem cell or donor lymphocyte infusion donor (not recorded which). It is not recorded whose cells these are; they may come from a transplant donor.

CDR3 bases: TGTGCCACCAGTGATTTAGTAGCTAGCGGACTCAGAGAGCAGTTCTTC. Translating gives CATSDLVASGLREQFF. The V call is TRBV24-1, the J call TRBJ2-1; 7 bases match TRBD2. The CDR3 extends over 16 amino acids. CDR1 is KGHDR and CDR2 is SFDVKD in the germline V gene. V trimming: 1 base; J trimming: 10 bases; junction bases outside the gene matches: 12.